This entry lists 32 T cell receptor beta chains sequenced from one sample in a study of shared clonotypes between healthy human individuals. Produced via immunoSEQ multiplex PCR; TCRdb's table is partial and in-frame only. This sample has 1.4 million to 1.5 million clones, with 95% to 97% found just once. The sequenced sample consisted of naive CD4+ T cells sorted from blood. As to subset: CD45RA+ positively selected. The receptors here all came from a man aged 30 to 45 in good health.

The chain links TRBV28 to TRBJ1-5, with D hard to call. The V gene's germline CDR1 is MDHEN and CDR2 SYDVKM. V was cut by 7 bases and J by 6 bases, with 10 bases left in between. This CDR3 region has 12 residues. In nucleotides, the CDR3 is TGTGCCAGCAACGGCTTCGTTCAGCCCCAGCATTTT. Protein: CASNGFVQPQHF.

This clone showed up just a few times. The genes are TRBV2 and TRBJ2-7; possibly TRBD1 for D (5 bases). From germline, CDR1 is SNHLY and CDR2 FYNNEI. The CDR3 runs 10 residues. The V end lost 8 bases, the J end lost 5 bases, and 7 bases lay between the germline ends. The chain's CDR3 is CASGRDEQYF. DNA for the CDR3: TGTGCCAGCGGCAGGGACGAGCAGTACTTC. Full variable domain (outside the CDR3, taken from reference TRBV2 and TRBJ2-7): EPEVTQTPSHQVTQMGQEVILRCVPISNHLYFYWYRQILGQKVEFLVSFYNNEISEKSEIFDDQFSVERPDGSNFTLKIRSTKLEDSAMYFCASGRDEQYFGPGTRLTVT.

This chain joins TRBV2 and TRBJ1-1; D is possibly TRBD1 (6 bases). Trimming took 5 bases from V and 4 from J, leaving 14 bases between them. The length of the CDR3 is 14 residues. CDR1 is SNHLY, CDR2 FYNNEI, per germline. The CDR3 spells CASSFYRVGTEAFF. The CDR3 DNA reads as TGTGCCAGCAGTTTCTACAGGGTCGGCACTGAAGCTTTCTTT.

This chain uses TRBV7-8 with TRBJ2-7; 11 bases are shared with TRBD2. The CDR3 has 16 amino acids. Germline V lookup: CDR1 SGHVS, CDR2 FQNEAQ. V shed 2 bases and J 5 bases; nucleotides not matched to a gene: 8. Here the CDR3 reads CASSLRRLAGGHEQYF. The CDR3 nucleotides are TGTGCCAGCAGCTTAAGGCGTCTAGCGGGAGGTCACGAGCAGTACTTC.

This clone was counted only a few times. The chain carries TRBV5-8 and TRBJ2-7; D is perhaps TRBD2 (5 bases). Germline V gives CDR1 SGHTS, CDR2 YDEGEE. The CDR3 has 13 amino acids. Trimming pared 4 bases from V and 4 bases from J, leaving 12 bases between. The CDR3 region has the DNA TGTGCCAGCAGCGTCCGGGGTCCATACGAGCAGTACTTC. Its protein is CASSVRGPYEQYF.

CDR3 DNA sequence: TGTGCCAGCAGTTACTCAGGCATTGGCGAGCAGTACTTC. Translating gives CASSYSGIGEQYF. The V call is TRBV6-5, the J call TRBJ2-7; D gene uncertain. The CDR3 consists of 13 residues. Trimming cost V 0 bases and J 6 bases, with 9 bases left between them. Looked up from germline, CDR1 is MNHEY and CDR2 is SVGAGI.

The rearrangement joins TRBV21-1 to TRBJ2-7. TRBV21-1 represents a pseudogene. This CDR3 comprises 16 residues. The CDR3 reads CASSLAGASVTYEQYF. The CDR3 DNA is TGTGCCAGCAGCCTAGCAGGGGCTAGCGTAACCTACGAGCAGTACTTC.

V usage is TRBV18 and J usage is TRBJ2-7; maybe TRBD2 (6 bases). V lost 6 bases, J lost 2 bases, and 11 bases lay in between. CDR3 length: 13 residues. The germline gives CDR1 KGHSH, CDR2 LQKENI. CDR3 in amino acids: CASSGTYPYEQYF. DNA of the CDR3: TGTGCCAGCTCGGGGACTTACCCCTACGAGCAGTACTTC.

The V call is TRBV7-9, the J call TRBJ2-3; TRBD2 matches at 7 bases. Germline CDR1 and CDR2: SEHNR and FQNEAQ (reference sequence). V was clipped by 6 bases and J by 0 bases; unmatched bases: 12. The CDR3 has 17 residues. The CDR3: CASRGLGTSASTDTQYF. In DNA, the CDR3 is TGTGCCAGCAGAGGCCTAGGAACTAGCGCAAGCACAGATACGCAGTATTTT.

The chain combines TRBV6-1 with TRBJ1-2; D gene ambiguous. V was pared by 2 bases and J by 1 base, with 17 bases between. The CDR3 is 17 residues long. CDR1 is MNHNS and CDR2 is SASEGT in the germline V gene. The CDR3 nucleotides read TGTGCCAGCAGTGAATGGTCCCCTAACCAATTTAACTATGGCTACACCTTC. Encoded protein: CASSEWSPNQFNYGYTF.

This rearrangement joins TRBV5-1 to TRBJ1-2; D remains ambiguous. The CDR3 sequence is 13 residues long. Per the germline V gene, CDR1 is SGHRS and CDR2 is YFSETQ. Trimming removed 0 bases at V and 4 bases at J, with 7 bases between. The CDR3 DNA reads TGCGCCAGCAGCTTGGAACGGACCTATGGCTACACCTTC. Translation: CASSLERTYGYTF.

The V call is TRBV18, the J call TRBJ2-1; TRBD1 agrees at 7 bases. This CDR3 spans 15 amino acids. V lost 5 bases to trimming and J lost 7 bases; unmatched junction nucleotides: 11. Germline-derived CDR1 and CDR2 are KGHSH and LQKENI. CDR3 nucleotide sequence: TGTGCCAGCTCATCACAGGGGCAGGCGTTGAATGAGCAGTTCTTC. The encoded protein is CASSSQGQALNEQFF.

The genes are TRBV7-8 and TRBJ1-2; no definite D call. Germline assignment: CDR1 SGHVS and CDR2 FQNEAQ. Trimming removed 5 bases from V and 0 bases from J, with 13 bases in between. This CDR3 spans 15 amino acids. The CDR3 bases are TGTGCCAGCAGCCTCGCGGGAACCACTAACTATGGCTACACCTTC. As protein: CASSLAGTTNYGYTF.

This clone was picked up a small number of times. This chain links TRBV27 with TRBJ2-3, with TRBD2 as a possible D gene (5 bases). The CDR3 consists of 16 residues. Trimming cost V 3 bases and J 5 bases, with 18 bases left between them. Germline V gene lookup returns CDR1 MNHEY and CDR2 SMNVEV (reference sequence). The CDR3 reads CASSFVAANGGDTQYF. The CDR3 DNA is TGTGCCAGCAGTTTCGTGGCTGCTAATGGAGGAGATACGCAGTATTTT.

This sequence joins TRBV11-2 and TRBJ2-1; 10 bases are a match to TRBD2. Germline loops: CDR1 SGHAT, CDR2 FQNNGV. The CDR3 is 15 residues long. Trimming cost V 2 bases and J 7 bases; bases outside gene matches: 5. The CDR3 is CASSLMLAGANEQFF. CDR3 bases: TGTGCCAGCAGCTTAATGCTAGCGGGAGCTAATGAGCAGTTCTTC. The whole variable domain, remainder taken from reference TRBV11-2 and TRBJ2-1, is EAGVAQSPRYKIIEKRQSVAFWCNPISGHATLYWYQQILGQGPKLLIQFQNNGVVDDSQLPKDRFSAERLKGVDSTLKIQPAKLEDSAVYLCASSLMLAGANEQFFGPGTRLTVL.

This rearrangement joins TRBV2 to TRBJ2-7, with 7 nucleotides matching TRBD2. Germline loops: CDR1 SNHLY, CDR2 FYNNEI. J gave up 5 bases and V 6 bases, and 10 bases lay outside the gene matches. The CDR3 is 14 amino acids. CDR3 DNA: TGTGCCAGCAGCAGGGAGGCGGGAGAGGACGAGCAGTACTTC. Protein: CASSREAGEDEQYF.

The rearrangement uses TRBV5-4 and TRBJ2-1, with 8 bases aligning to TRBD1. CDR3 size: 16 residues. From germline, CDR1 is SGHNT and CDR2 YYREEE (reference sequence). Trimming cost V 0 bases and J 3 bases; bases outside gene matches: 5. CDR3 region: CASSLGGQGGYNEQFF. CDR3 DNA: TGTGCCAGCAGCTTGGGTGGACAGGGAGGCTACAATGAGCAGTTCTTC.

The chain uses TRBV27 and TRBJ2-4; D remains unclear. Germline loops: CDR1 MNHEY, CDR2 SMNVEV (reference sequence). Trimming took 5 bases from V and 0 from J, leaving 17 bases between them. The CDR3 runs to 17 residues. CDR3 nucleotide sequence: TGTGCCAGCAGTCCCAGTGGGGTCCTGGAAGCCAAAAACATTCAGTACTTC. Translated: CASSPSGVLEAKNIQYF.

Concerning this clone: The same CDR3 can be traced to other DNA sequences in this sample. J is TRBJ2-7 and V is TRBV5-1; D gene unclear. CDR3 length: 12 amino acids. The V end was cut by 3 bases, the J end by 0 bases, with 4 bases between. CDR1 is SGHRS, CDR2 YFSETQ, per germline. The CDR3 DNA sequence: TGCGCCAGCAGCTCCAACTCCTACGAGCAGTACTTC. It codes for CASSSNSYEQYF.

The chain carries TRBV7-9 and TRBJ1-5; D unclear. The germline gives CDR1 SEHNR, CDR2 FQNEAQ (reference sequence). V lost 5 bases to trimming and J lost 4 bases, with 18 bases between them. The CDR3 length is 16 residues. The CDR3 spells CASSPPGGMVNQPQHF. Written as DNA, the CDR3 is TGTGCCAGCAGCCCCCCGGGAGGGATGGTGAATCAGCCCCAGCATTTT.

The chain uses TRBV11-2 and TRBJ1-3; no clear D gene. V lost 1 base, J lost 8 bases, and 15 bases lay in between. The length of the CDR3 is 15 residues. Germline values: CDR1 SGHAT, CDR2 FQNNGV. For the CDR3, the DNA is TGTGCCAGCAGCTTAGCCCCAGTAAAAGTGGACACCATATATTTT. It specifies CASSLAPVKVDTIYF. The full variable domain, its missing parts supplied by reference TRBV11-2 and TRBJ1-3, is EAGVAQSPRYKIIEKRQSVAFWCNPISGHATLYWYQQILGQGPKLLIQFQNNGVVDDSQLPKDRFSAERLKGVDSTLKIQPAKLEDSAVYLCASSLAPVKVDTIYFGEGSWLTVV.

DNA for the CDR3: TGTGCCGCGGGGGGTACCGGGGAGCTGTTTTTT. Its protein is CAAGGTGELFF. The chain couples TRBV10-3 to TRBJ2-2, with 8 nucleotides matching TRBD2. Trimming took 11 bases from V and 5 from J; bases not matched to a gene: 1. The germline V gene has CDR1 ENHRY and CDR2 SYGVKD. There are 11 residues in the CDR3.

This chain uses TRBV28 with TRBJ2-7; the match to TRBD2 covers 7 bases. This CDR3 is built from 13 residues. The J segment lost 3 bases and the V segment lost 7 bases, leaving 6 bases of the junction unmatched. Germline V gene sequence: CDR1 MDHEN, CDR2 SYDVKM. The DNA for the CDR3 is TGTGCCAGCAACCTGGGGGGGATCTACGAGCAGTACTTC. Encoded protein: CASNLGGIYEQYF.

This chain connects TRBV11-2 to TRBJ2-7, with 8 bases fitting TRBD1. In germline, CDR1 is SGHAT, CDR2 FQNNGV. The junction had 5 bases not matched to a gene; V was cut back by 5 bases and J by 2 bases. CDR3 length: 14 amino acids. The CDR3 sequence: CASSRDRLAYEQYF. In DNA form, the CDR3 reads TGTGCCAGCAGCCGGGACAGGTTAGCCTACGAGCAGTACTTC. The full variable domain, with the rest looked up from reference TRBV11-2 and TRBJ2-7, is EAGVAQSPRYKIIEKRQSVAFWCNPISGHATLYWYQQILGQGPKLLIQFQNNGVVDDSQLPKDRFSAERLKGVDSTLKIQPAKLEDSAVYLCASSRDRLAYEQYFGPGTRLTVT.

This chain links TRBV11-2 with TRBJ2-1; the D call may be TRBD1 or TRBD2 (5 bases each). Germline-derived CDR1 and CDR2 are SGHAT and FQNNGV. This CDR3 contains 16 residues. The V end was cut by 3 bases, the J end by 0 bases, with 12 bases between. CDR3 nucleotide sequence: TGTGCCAGCAGCTTGCAACTGGGGACCTCCTACAATGAGCAGTTCTTC. It yields the protein CASSLQLGTSYNEQFF.

This chain links TRBV4-2 with TRBJ2-6; D call uncertain. Germline values: CDR1 LGHNA, CDR2 YNFKEQ. V lost 1 base, J lost 0 bases, and 7 bases lay in between. The CDR3 has 16 amino acids. The CDR3 DNA reads TGTGCCAGCAGCCAAGGGAGTCTCTCTGGGGCCAACGTCCTGACTTTC. Translating it yields CASSQGSLSGANVLTF.

V is TRBV27 and J is TRBJ2-5; D ambiguous. Deletions cut 5 bases from V and 4 bases from J, with 5 bases between. The CDR3 has 11 residues. Germline V gives CDR1 MNHEY, CDR2 SMNVEV (reference sequence). This CDR3 is CASSARETQYF. CDR3 DNA: TGTGCCAGCAGTGCCCGAGAGACCCAGTACTTC.

The chain couples TRBV11-2 to TRBJ2-5; TRBD2 matches at 7 bases. The V segment lost 5 bases and the J segment 9 bases; nucleotides outside the gene matches: 24. The CDR3 runs 18 residues. Germline CDR1 reads SGHAT; CDR2 reads FQNNGV. CDR3 nucleotide sequence: TGTGCCAGCAGCCCCGAATTGGGTAGCATTCCCCGTCGGGGGGCCCAGTACTTC. It yields the protein CASSPELGSIPRRGAQYF.

This chain joins TRBV5-1 and TRBJ2-1; 10 nucleotides align to TRBD2. Germline V gene sequence: CDR1 SGHRS, CDR2 YFSETQ. The CDR3 spans 16 residues. V gave up 0 bases and J gave up 4 bases; unmatched junction bases: 4. The CDR3 DNA is TGCGCCAGCAGCTTGGCGCCTAGCGGGGGATACAATGAGCAGTTCTTC. This translates into CASSLAPSGGYNEQFF. The variable domain in full, with the rest retrieved from reference TRBV5-1 and TRBJ2-1, is KAGVTQTPRYLIKTRGQQVTLSCSPISGHRSVSWYQQTPGQGLQFLFEYFSETQRNKGNFPGRFSGRQFSNSRSEMNVSTLELGDSALYLCASSLAPSGGYNEQFFGPGTRLTVL.

V and J are TRBV7-3 and TRBJ2-7, with a tentative D call TRBD2 (5 bases). The V end was cut by 4 bases, the J end by 6 bases, with 13 bases between. This CDR3 region has 13 residues. Germline V CDR1 and CDR2: SGHTA, FQGTGA. In DNA form, the CDR3 reads TGTGCCAGCAGCTCGTCCCACGGGGTCGAGCAGTACTTC. This codes for CASSSSHGVEQYF. Combining the CDR3 with reference TRBV7-3 and TRBJ2-7 gives the whole variable domain GAGVSQTPSNKVTEKGKYVELRCDPISGHTALYWYRQSLGQGPEFLIYFQGTGAADDSGLPNDRFFAVRPEGSVSTLKIQRTERGDSAVYLCASSSSHGVEQYFGPGTRLTVT.

This clone is a singleton in its sample. This sequence joins TRBV10-3 and TRBJ2-2, with D hard to call. This CDR3 contains 15 residues. V dropped 3 bases and J dropped 0 bases, with 8 bases sitting between them. Germline CDR1 reads ENHRY; CDR2 reads SYGVKD. CDR3 amino acids: CAISDPRPNTGELFF. The CDR3 DNA follows: TGTGCCATCAGTGACCCGCGACCGAACACCGGGGAGCTGTTTTTT.

This chain uses TRBV27 with TRBJ2-2, with 8 nucleotides matching TRBD1. J gave up 1 base and V 4 bases, and 8 bases lay outside the gene matches. This CDR3 has 17 residues. Per germline, CDR1 MNHEY and CDR2 SMNVEV (reference sequence). The CDR3 reads CASSSHRDRRNTGELFF. The CDR3, as DNA: TGTGCCAGCAGTTCACACCGGGACAGGCGGAACACCGGGGAGCTGTTTTTT.